This is a list of T cell receptor beta chains from one sample in a study of CDR3 diversity in severe acne. TCRdb reprocessed the PCR reads via MiXCR and lists one record per CDR3 protein. The sample lists about 84,000 distinct CDR3 sequences, about 54% occurring once. Specimen: blood. All receptors derive from a male donor in good health, without acne. Both conserved end residues are part of each CDR3. Each record gives: D gene, J gene, V gene, clone size, CDR3 length, CDR3 protein, CDR3 DNA. The D gene is left open where the match is weak. A clone size is listed for some rows: how often the clone was seen (once, few, many), or a class if it is expanded.

D gene: .; J gene: TRBJ1-2; V gene: TRBV10-3; clone size: .; CDR3 length: 11; CDR3 protein: CAISANYGYTF; CDR3 DNA: TGTGCCATCAGTGCTAACTATGGCTACACCTTC
D gene: .; J gene: TRBJ1-1; V gene: TRBV28; clone size: many; CDR3 length: 12; CDR3 protein: CASSLMVTEAFF; CDR3 DNA: TGTGCCAGCAGTTTAATGGTCACTGAAGCTTTCTTT
D gene: TRBD2; J gene: TRBJ2-1; V gene: TRBV20-1; clone size: once; CDR3 length: 13; CDR3 protein: CSARRSSGGQQFF; CDR3 DNA: TGCAGTGCTAGACGGTCTAGCGGGGGCCAGCAGTTCTTC
D gene: TRBD2; J gene: TRBJ2-7; V gene: TRBV20-1; clone size: .; CDR3 length: 12; CDR3 protein: CSAKSGGYEQYF; CDR3 DNA: TGCAGTGCTAAAAGCGGGGGCTACGAGCAGTACTTC
D gene: .; J gene: TRBJ2-7; V gene: TRBV7-2; clone size: .; CDR3 length: 16; CDR3 protein: CASSQASDNPYDEQYF; CDR3 DNA: TGTGCCAGCAGCCAGGCGTCGGACAACCCATACGATGAGCAGTACTTC
D gene: TRBD1; J gene: TRBJ2-7; V gene: TRBV2; clone size: few; CDR3 length: 16; CDR3 protein: CASSSLDRASSYEQYF; CDR3 DNA: TGTGCCAGCAGCTCCCTGGACAGGGCATCCTCCTACGAGCAGTACTTC
D gene: TRBD1; J gene: TRBJ1-5; V gene: TRBV2; clone size: few; CDR3 length: 15; CDR3 protein: CASTRMDRGIAPQHF; CDR3 DNA: TGTGCCAGCACCAGAATGGACAGGGGGATAGCGCCCCAGCATTTT
D gene: .; J gene: TRBJ2-1; V gene: TRBV11-3; clone size: many; CDR3 length: 15; CDR3 protein: CASSFSSAGPNEQFF; CDR3 DNA: TGTGCCAGCAGCTTTTCCTCGGCGGGACCGAATGAGCAGTTCTTC
D gene: TRBD1; J gene: TRBJ1-2; V gene: TRBV24-1; clone size: medium-sized; CDR3 length: 14; CDR3 protein: CATSDLGQEYGYTF; CDR3 DNA: TGTGCCACCAGTGATTTAGGACAGGAGTATGGCTACACCTTC
D gene: .; J gene: TRBJ1-2; V gene: TRBV20-1; clone size: .; CDR3 length: 14; CDR3 protein: CSTRDWVTNYGYTF; CDR3 DNA: TGCAGCACCAGGGATTGGGTGACTAACTATGGCTACACCTTC
D gene: .; J gene: TRBJ1-3; V gene: TRBV4-1; clone size: .; CDR3 length: 14; CDR3 protein: CASSQVYGRNTIYF; CDR3 DNA: TGCGCCAGCAGCCAAGTGTATGGGCGAAACACCATATATTTT
D gene: TRBD1; J gene: TRBJ1-2; V gene: TRBV11-2; clone size: .; CDR3 length: 17; CDR3 protein: CASSSLRGQGFYYGYTF; CDR3 DNA: TGTGCCAGCAGCTCACTCAGAGGACAGGGGTTCTACTATGGCTACACCTTC
D gene: TRBD2; J gene: TRBJ2-3; V gene: TRBV9; clone size: once; CDR3 length: 17; CDR3 protein: CASSELAGGTSTDTQYF; CDR3 DNA: TGTGCCAGCAGCGAGCTAGCGGGGGGAACTAGCACAGATACGCAGTATTTT
D gene: TRBD2; J gene: TRBJ2-3; V gene: TRBV25-1; clone size: .; CDR3 length: 16; CDR3 protein: CASSSQLAGGLDTQYF; CDR3 DNA: TGTGCCAGCAGTTCCCAACTAGCGGGAGGGCTTGATACGCAGTATTTT
D gene: .; J gene: TRBJ2-2; V gene: TRBV2; clone size: .; CDR3 length: 17; CDR3 protein: CASSEALGQGTTGELFF; CDR3 DNA: TGTGCCAGCAGTGAAGCGCTTGGTCAGGGAACGACCGGGGAGCTGTTTTTT
D gene: .; J gene: TRBJ1-5; V gene: TRBV28; clone size: few; CDR3 length: 16; CDR3 protein: CASSFADLRLNQPQHF; CDR3 DNA: TGTGCCAGCAGTTTCGCCGATCTCAGATTAAATCAGCCCCAGCATTTT
D gene: TRBD1; J gene: TRBJ1-4; V gene: TRBV5-6; clone size: .; CDR3 length: 15; CDR3 protein: CASSLRTGGDEKLFF; CDR3 DNA: TGTGCCAGCAGCTTGAGGACAGGGGGCGATGAAAAACTGTTTTTT
D gene: TRBD1; J gene: TRBJ2-7; V gene: TRBV7-2; clone size: .; CDR3 length: 15; CDR3 protein: CASSLGGTGVDEQHF; CDR3 DNA: TGTGCCAGCAGCTTAGGGGGGACAGGGGTCGACGAGCAGCACTTC
D gene: TRBD1; J gene: TRBJ1-2; V gene: TRBV28; clone size: .; CDR3 length: 15; CDR3 protein: CASRKRGGASYGYTF; CDR3 DNA: TGTGCCAGCAGGAAGAGAGGGGGCGCTAGCTATGGCTACACCTTC
D gene: .; J gene: TRBJ2-7; V gene: TRBV7-6; clone size: .; CDR3 length: 12; CDR3 protein: CASISRPYEQYF; CDR3 DNA: TGTGCCAGCATCTCTCGGCCCTACGAGCAGTACTTC
D gene: TRBD2; J gene: TRBJ2-5; V gene: TRBV30; clone size: many; CDR3 length: 14; CDR3 protein: CALGGLAGQETQYF; CDR3 DNA: TGTGCCTTGGGGGGTTTAGCGGGACAAGAGACCCAGTACTTC
D gene: TRBD2; J gene: TRBJ2-1; V gene: TRBV20-1; clone size: .; CDR3 length: 15; CDR3 protein: CSAAAGTSDYNEQFF; CDR3 DNA: TGCAGTGCTGCCGCCGGGACTAGCGACTACAATGAGCAGTTCTTC
D gene: .; J gene: TRBJ1-5; V gene: TRBV2; clone size: .; CDR3 length: 13; CDR3 protein: CASSSNGGQPQHF; CDR3 DNA: TGTGCCAGCAGTTCAAATGGCGGTCAGCCCCAGCATTTT
D gene: .; J gene: TRBJ2-5; V gene: TRBV9; clone size: many; CDR3 length: 15; CDR3 protein: CASSVGSRTQETQYF; CDR3 DNA: TGTGCCAGCAGCGTAGGAAGTAGGACCCAAGAGACCCAGTACTTC
D gene: .; J gene: TRBJ2-7; V gene: TRBV24-1; clone size: .; CDR3 length: 16; CDR3 protein: CATSDRQGHTSYEQYF; CDR3 DNA: TGTGCCACCAGTGATCGTCAGGGGCATACGTCCTACGAGCAGTACTTC
D gene: .; J gene: TRBJ2-5; V gene: TRBV20-1; clone size: .; CDR3 length: 16; CDR3 protein: CSATDRTRLGPGTQYF; CDR3 DNA: TGCAGTGCAACCGACAGGACCCGCCTTGGCCCGGGGACCCAGTACTTC
D gene: .; J gene: TRBJ2-5; V gene: TRBV5-8; clone size: many; CDR3 length: 13; CDR3 protein: CASRRLGQETQYF; CDR3 DNA: TGTGCCAGCAGGAGACTCGGGCAAGAGACCCAGTACTTC
D gene: .; J gene: TRBJ2-5; V gene: TRBV20-1; clone size: .; CDR3 length: 16; CDR3 protein: CSASLSQEGGRETQYF; CDR3 DNA: TGCAGTGCTAGTCTCTCCCAGGAGGGAGGAAGAGAGACCCAGTACTTC
D gene: TRBD2; J gene: TRBJ2-3; V gene: TRBV10-3; clone size: .; CDR3 length: 15; CDR3 protein: CAISEIAGGVDTQYF; CDR3 DNA: TGTGCCATCAGTGAGATAGCGGGGGGCGTAGATACGCAGTATTTT
D gene: .; J gene: TRBJ2-3; V gene: TRBV20-1; clone size: once; CDR3 length: 13; CDR3 protein: CSARETGVDTQYF; CDR3 DNA: TGCAGTGCTAGAGAGACGGGAGTCGATACGCAGTATTTT
D gene: .; J gene: TRBJ1-4; V gene: TRBV20-1; clone size: .; CDR3 length: 14; CDR3 protein: CSARGLQEKEKLFF; CDR3 DNA: TGCAGTGCTAGGGGCTTGCAGGAAAAAGAAAAACTGTTTTTT
D gene: TRBD2; J gene: TRBJ2-2; V gene: TRBV6-4; clone size: .; CDR3 length: 15; CDR3 protein: CASRLAGLNTGELFF; CDR3 DNA: TGTGCCAGCAGACTAGCGGGATTGAACACCGGGGAGCTGTTTTTT
D gene: TRBD2; J gene: TRBJ2-1; V gene: TRBV6-5; clone size: .; CDR3 length: 16; CDR3 protein: CASSRGLAGPYNEQFF; CDR3 DNA: TGTGCCAGCAGCCGTGGACTAGCGGGACCATACAATGAGCAGTTCTTC
D gene: .; J gene: TRBJ1-6; V gene: TRBV15; clone size: .; CDR3 length: 14; CDR3 protein: CATSRDSNNSPLHF; CDR3 DNA: TGTGCCACCAGCAGAGACAGTAATAATTCACCCCTCCACTTT
D gene: .; J gene: TRBJ1-6; V gene: TRBV5-1; clone size: few; CDR3 length: 15; CDR3 protein: CASSLVAGSDSPLHF; CDR3 DNA: TGCGCCAGCAGCTTGGTGGCTGGCTCCGATTCACCCCTCCACTTT
D gene: .; J gene: TRBJ1-3; V gene: TRBV11-2; clone size: once; CDR3 length: 12; CDR3 protein: CASGTSGSTIYF; CDR3 DNA: TGTGCCAGCGGAACCTCTGGAAGCACCATATATTTT
D gene: .; J gene: TRBJ1-1; V gene: TRBV10-2; clone size: .; CDR3 length: 13; CDR3 protein: CASRGPGAGEAFF; CDR3 DNA: TGCGCCAGCAGAGGGCCAGGGGCGGGTGAAGCTTTCTTT
D gene: .; J gene: TRBJ2-5; V gene: TRBV4-1; clone size: .; CDR3 length: 15; CDR3 protein: CASSHGAFELGTQYF; CDR3 DNA: TGCGCCAGCAGCCACGGGGCATTCGAGCTAGGGACCCAGTACTTC
D gene: .; J gene: TRBJ1-1; V gene: TRBV13; clone size: many; CDR3 length: 12; CDR3 protein: CASSFENTEAFF; CDR3 DNA: TGTGCCAGCAGCTTTGAGAACACTGAAGCTTTCTTT
D gene: TRBD2; J gene: TRBJ2-1; V gene: TRBV19; clone size: .; CDR3 length: 15; CDR3 protein: CASRLTSGGAGEQFF; CDR3 DNA: TGTGCCAGCAGACTGACTAGCGGGGGGGCGGGTGAGCAGTTCTTC
D gene: TRBD1; J gene: TRBJ2-7; V gene: TRBV6-1; clone size: many; CDR3 length: 14; CDR3 protein: CASSDRGSLYEQYF; CDR3 DNA: TGTGCCAGCAGCGACAGGGGGTCCCTCTACGAGCAGTACTTC
D gene: TRBD1; J gene: TRBJ1-1; V gene: TRBV2; clone size: few; CDR3 length: 14; CDR3 protein: CASSFGQGSTEAFF; CDR3 DNA: TGTGCCAGCAGTTTCGGACAGGGCAGCACTGAAGCTTTCTTT
D gene: TRBD1; J gene: TRBJ1-2; V gene: TRBV5-1; clone size: many; CDR3 length: 16; CDR3 protein: CASSWTGADNYYGYTF; CDR3 DNA: TGCGCCAGCAGCTGGACAGGGGCCGACAATTACTATGGCTACACCTTC
D gene: TRBD1; J gene: TRBJ1-2; V gene: TRBV20-1; clone size: .; CDR3 length: 17; CDR3 protein: CSARDPPRDRANYGYTF; CDR3 DNA: TGCAGTGCTAGAGATCCTCCCCGGGACAGGGCTAACTATGGCTACACCTTC
D gene: .; J gene: TRBJ1-4; V gene: TRBV5-1; clone size: .; CDR3 length: 16; CDR3 protein: CASSSTSGASKKKLFF; CDR3 DNA: TGCGCCAGCAGCTCGACGTCAGGGGCTTCAAAAAAAAAACTGTTTTTT
D gene: TRBD1; J gene: TRBJ1-5; V gene: TRBV7-4; clone size: .; CDR3 length: 16; CDR3 protein: CASSLGTGGGNQPQHF; CDR3 DNA: TGTGCCAGCAGCTTAGGGACAGGGGGCGGCAATCAGCCCCAGCATTTT
D gene: .; J gene: TRBJ2-7; V gene: TRBV4-1; clone size: .; CDR3 length: 15; CDR3 protein: CASSHAAGPHGKQYF; CDR3 DNA: TGCGCCAGCAGCCATGCGGCCGGGCCTCATGGCAAGCAGTACTTC
D gene: .; J gene: TRBJ2-1; V gene: TRBV24-1; clone size: once; CDR3 length: 15; CDR3 protein: CATSDGGGGAFRGFF; CDR3 DNA: TGTGCCACCAGTGATGGCGGTGGGGGGGCGTTCAGGGGGTTCTTC
D gene: TRBD1; J gene: TRBJ1-2; V gene: TRBV6-1; clone size: many; CDR3 length: 15; CDR3 protein: CASSDGTGRYYGYTF; CDR3 DNA: TGTGCCAGCAGTGACGGGACAGGGAGATACTATGGCTACACCTTC